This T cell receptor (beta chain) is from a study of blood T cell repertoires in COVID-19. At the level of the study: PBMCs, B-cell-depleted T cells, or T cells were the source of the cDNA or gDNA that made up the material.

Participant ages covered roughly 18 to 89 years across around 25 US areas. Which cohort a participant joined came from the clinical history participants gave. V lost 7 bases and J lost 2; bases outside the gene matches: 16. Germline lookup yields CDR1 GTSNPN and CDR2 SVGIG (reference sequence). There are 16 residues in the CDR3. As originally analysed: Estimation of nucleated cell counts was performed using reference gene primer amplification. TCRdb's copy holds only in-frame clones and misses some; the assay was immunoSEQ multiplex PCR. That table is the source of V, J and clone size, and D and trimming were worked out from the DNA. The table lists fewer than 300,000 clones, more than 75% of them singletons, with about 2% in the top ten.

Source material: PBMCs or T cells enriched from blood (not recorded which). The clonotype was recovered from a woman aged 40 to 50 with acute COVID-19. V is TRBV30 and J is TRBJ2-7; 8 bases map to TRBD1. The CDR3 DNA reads TGTGCCTCCGACCTCCGACAGGGGACTTCAACCTACGAGCAGTACTTC. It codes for CASDLRQGTSTYEQYF.